What follows are 27 T cell receptor beta chains derived from one specimen sequenced in a study of cytomegalovirus exposure and HLA in healthy donors. The repertoire was sequenced with immunoSEQ multiplex PCR; TCRdb's copy has only in-frame clones and lacks some. The data hold around 240,000 clones, with roughly 89% observed a single time. Material: PBMCs. The receptors come from a woman aged 18 to 35 in good health and CMV-seronegative.

This sequence joins TRBV9 and TRBJ2-1; 9 bases are a match to TRBD2. This CDR3 spans 15 amino acids. The germline V gene encodes CDR1 SGDLS and CDR2 YYNGEE. The V and J ends lost 1 base and 1 base, in that order; junction bases with no gene match: 0. Here the CDR3 DNA reads TGTGCCAGCAGCGTACTAGCGGGGTCCTACAATGAGCAGTTCTTC. This sequence encodes CASSVLAGSYNEQFF. The complete variable domain, with remaining parts taken from reference TRBV9 and TRBJ2-1, reads DSGVTQTPKHLITATGQRVTLRCSPRSGDLSVYWYQQSLDQGLQFLIQYYNGEERAKGNILERFSAQQFPDLHSELNLSSLELGDSALYFCASSVLAGSYNEQFFGPGTRLTVL.

J is TRBJ2-1 and V is TRBV7-3; D may be TRBD2 (5 bases). Germline CDR1 and CDR2: SGHTA and FQGTGA. The CDR3 contains 14 residues. V was clipped by 8 bases and J by 3 bases, with 14 bases between them. CDR3 amino acids: CASLSGLNYNEQFF. In nucleotides, the CDR3 is TGTGCCAGCCTTTCCGGACTGAACTACAATGAGCAGTTCTTC.

This clone was observed once. V usage is TRBV6-5 and J usage is TRBJ1-4; 10 bases match TRBD1. Germline loops: CDR1 MNHEY, CDR2 SVGAGI. The CDR3 is 15 amino acids. The ends lost 2 bases at V and 7 bases at J; junction bases unmatched: 4. The DNA for the CDR3 is TGTGCCAGCAGTTACGTGGGACAGGGGTTTGAAAAACTGTTTTTT. It codes for CASSYVGQGFEKLFF.

The chain links TRBV19 to TRBJ2-1; 9 nucleotides agree with TRBD1. Germline CDR1 is LNHDA and CDR2 is SQIVND (reference sequence). V gave up 7 bases and J gave up 8 bases; unmatched junction bases: 9. CDR3 size: 14 residues. As DNA, the CDR3 is TGTGCCAGTACCCGACAGGGGGTTTTCGATGAGCAGTTCTTC. Residues: CASTRQGVFDEQFF.

The chain combines TRBV28 with TRBJ2-2, with 8 bases aligning to TRBD1. Germline CDR1 MDHEN, CDR2 SYDVKM. This CDR3 spans 16 amino acids. V lost 7 bases to trimming and J lost 5 bases; unmatched junction nucleotides: 12. This CDR3 is CASNVLRQGRTGELFF. In nucleotides, the CDR3 is TGTGCCAGCAATGTCCTAAGACAGGGGAGAACCGGGGAGCTGTTTTTT.

The gene calls are TRBV18 and TRBJ2-3; D is undetermined. Trimming cost V 5 bases and J 3 bases, with 6 bases left between them. There are 12 residues in the CDR3. Germline values: CDR1 KGHSH, CDR2 LQKENI. This CDR3 is CASSIMTDTQYF. DNA for the CDR3: TGTGCCAGCTCAATAATGACAGATACGCAGTATTTT. The whole variable domain, filled in from reference TRBV18 and TRBJ2-3, reads NAGVMQNPRHLVRRRGQEARLRCSPMKGHSHVYWYRQLPEEGLKFMVYLQKENIIDESGMPKERFSAEFPKEGPSILRIQQVVRGDSAAYFCASSIMTDTQYFGPGTRLTVL.

This chain connects TRBV19 to TRBJ1-5; D not resolved. Trimming removed 7 bases at V and 4 bases at J, with 11 bases between. CDR1 is LNHDA and CDR2 is SQIVND in the germline V gene (reference sequence). The CDR3 spans 13 residues. This chain's CDR3 is CASIGVGNQPQHF. DNA for the CDR3: TGTGCCAGTATCGGGGTGGGAAATCAGCCCCAGCATTTT.

The V call is TRBV4-1, the J call TRBJ1-4; D is possibly TRBD1 (6 bases). Germline V gene sequence: CDR1 MGHRA, CDR2 YSYEKL. The CDR3 covers 14 residues. The ends were cut back, 3 bases at V and 6 bases at J, with 11 bases in the middle. The CDR3 bases are TGCGCCAGCAGCCAGGGGGCAGGATATGAAAAACTGTTTTTT. This encodes CASSQGAGYEKLFF.

The chain recombines TRBV7-8 with TRBJ2-1; 8 bases are shared with TRBD2. This CDR3 is 16 amino acids long. Germline V CDR1 and CDR2: SGHVS, FQNEAQ. The V and J ends lost 4 bases and 4 bases, in that order; junction bases with no gene match: 9. The CDR3 region has the DNA TGTGCCAGCAGCTACCCGAGCGGGGGATTGTACAATGAGCAGTTCTTC. Translated, it gives CASSYPSGGLYNEQFF.

J is TRBJ1-1 and V is TRBV29-1; the D is unclear. Germline V gene lookup returns CDR1 SQVTM and CDR2 ANQGSEA. V gave up 4 bases and J gave up 7 bases, with 10 bases separating them. The CDR3 extends over 11 amino acids. The DNA for the CDR3 is TGCAGCGTTGTGGCTGGGAGTGAAGCTTTCTTT. It translates to CSVVAGSEAFF.

The CDR3 region has the DNA TGTGCCACCAGCAGAGATCGGGACTTAACCTACGAGCAGTACTTC. Amino acids: CATSRDRDLTYEQYF. This rearrangement joins TRBV15 to TRBJ2-7; TRBD2 is a possible D gene (6 bases). The germline V and J ends were trimmed by 0 bases and 2 bases, with 11 bases remaining between them. The germline V gene encodes CDR1 LNHNV and CDR2 YYDKDF (reference sequence). This CDR3 spans 15 amino acids.

This clone was seen only once. The chain has TRBV5-8 and TRBJ2-5, with 9 bases fitting TRBD1. The CDR3 has 15 residues. Germline V gene data show CDR1 as SGHTS and CDR2 as YDEGEE. The trim removed 4 bases at V and 5 bases at J, leaving 9 bases unmatched. The CDR3 bases are TGTGCCAGCAGCCCCGGGACAGGGAACGCGGAGACCCAGTACTTC. It translates to CASSPGTGNAETQYF.

In this sample, this clone turned up once. The chain couples TRBV27 to TRBJ1-3; D is ambiguous. The CDR3 is 14 residues long. Trimming stripped 5 bases from V and 4 bases from J, with 12 bases between. From germline, CDR1 is MNHEY and CDR2 SMNVEV (reference sequence). The CDR3 spells CASSVLGAGNTIYF. The CDR3 DNA reads as TGTGCCAGCAGTGTGTTGGGAGCGGGAAACACCATATATTTT.

This rearrangement joins TRBV27 to TRBJ2-7; D might be TRBD2 (6 bases). Germline CDR1 is MNHEY and CDR2 is SMNVEV (reference sequence). This CDR3 is 14 amino acids long. V was shortened by 7 bases and J by 3 bases, with 16 bases between the two germline ends. The CDR3 loop reads CASTRAGRGYEQYF. Here the CDR3 DNA reads TGTGCCAGCACCAGGGCCGGGCGGGGCTACGAGCAGTACTTC.

The genes are TRBV29-1 and TRBJ2-1, with 8 bases aligning to TRBD1. The CDR3 length is 14 residues. J lost 8 bases, V lost 2 bases, and 8 bases had no gene match. The V gene's germline CDR1 is SQVTM and CDR2 ANQGSEA. The CDR3 spells CSVEPPLRGHEQFF. In DNA form, the CDR3 reads TGCAGCGTTGAACCACCGCTCAGGGGGCATGAGCAGTTCTTC.

This sequence joins TRBV4-2 and TRBJ1-6; perhaps TRBD1 as D (5 bases). The CDR3 runs to 16 residues. Germline CDR1 and CDR2: LGHNA and YNFKEQ. Trimming left V 0 bases short and J 10 bases short, with 16 bases between. DNA of the CDR3: TGTGCCAGCAGCCAAGAGGGGCTCCAATCCAGGTCACCCCTCCACTTT. Its protein is CASSQEGLQSRSPLHF.

This clone showed up just a few times. The chain couples TRBV6-1 to TRBJ1-6; D remains unclear. This CDR3 spans 15 amino acids. Trimming left V 4 bases short and J 6 bases short, with 13 bases between. Germline CDR1 is MNHNS and CDR2 is SASEGT. The CDR3 DNA is TGTGCCAGCAGTGCCGCGGGCTTCACTAATTCACCCCTCCACTTT. It encodes CASSAAGFTNSPLHF.

Only one count was recorded for this clone. This chain uses TRBV15 with TRBJ1-5, with 10 nucleotides matching TRBD1. Germline-derived CDR1 and CDR2 are LNHNV and YYDKDF (reference sequence). The CDR3 is 18 amino acids. V lost 9 bases and J lost 0; bases outside the gene matches: 14. This CDR3 is CATSAGQGNPYSNQPQHF. As DNA, the CDR3 is TGTGCCACTAGCGCGGGACAGGGGAATCCATATAGCAATCAGCCCCAGCATTTT.

The rearrangement joins TRBV11-3 to TRBJ2-7; 7 positions agree with TRBD1. From germline, CDR1 is SGHNT and CDR2 YENEEA. The CDR3 contains 14 residues. V lost 0 bases, J lost 4 bases, and 3 bases stayed unmatched. In nucleotides, the CDR3 is TGTGCCAGCAGCTTAGATCGGGACAGTTACGAGCAGTACGTC. This sequence encodes CASSLDRDSYEQYV.

The chain joins TRBV12-5 to TRBJ1-5; 10 nucleotides line up with TRBD1. CDR3 length: 19 residues. CDR1 and CDR2 from the germline V gene are LGHNT and FRNRAP. Losses at the gene ends were 7 bases for V and 6 bases for J; bases not matched to a gene: 21. The CDR3 is CASAFLGGTGDSSAQPQHF. CDR3 DNA sequence: TGTGCTAGTGCCTTCCTTGGTGGGACAGGGGATTCCTCGGCTCAGCCCCAGCATTTT.

V usage is TRBV10-3 and J usage is TRBJ1-1, with 7 nucleotides matching TRBD1. The CDR3 sequence is 13 residues long. Germline V lookup: CDR1 ENHRY, CDR2 SYGVKD. V lost 7 bases to trimming and J lost 2 bases; unmatched junction nucleotides: 4. As DNA, the CDR3 is TGTGCCATCACCGGGACAGATAACACTGAAGCTTTCTTT. It codes for CAITGTDNTEAFF.

V usage is TRBV6-5 and J usage is TRBJ2-2, with D tentatively TRBD1 (5 bases). Trimming removed 2 bases from V and 3 bases from J, with 7 bases in between. The CDR3 is 14 amino acids. Germline-derived CDR1 and CDR2 are MNHEY and SVGAGI. CDR3 bases: TGTGCCAGCAGTTACCTACAGGACACCGGGGAGCTGTTTTTT. This encodes CASSYLQDTGELFF.

This clone was seen just once. The V gene is TRBV28, the J gene TRBJ2-7; D possibly corresponds to TRBD2 (6 bases). The CDR3 consists of 14 residues. V was trimmed by 3 bases and J by 5 bases, leaving 14 bases between them. The germline gives CDR1 MDHEN, CDR2 SYDVKM. The CDR3 spells CASSFGGVRNEQYV. The CDR3 DNA sequence: TGTGCCAGCAGTTTCGGAGGGGTTAGGAACGAGCAGTACGTC.

V gene TRBV27 combines with J gene TRBJ2-3; D is possibly TRBD2 (6 bases). The ends were cut back, 7 bases at V and 4 bases at J, with 21 bases in the middle. The CDR3 has 16 amino acids. CDR1 and CDR2 (germline): MNHEY, SMNVEV (reference sequence). The DNA for the CDR3 is TGTGCCAGCACCTCTATTATCCGGGCGGGGCCAGATACGCAGTATTTT. Translating it yields CASTSIIRAGPDTQYF.

This chain links TRBV5-5 with TRBJ2-3; 13 bases line up with TRBD2. J was trimmed by 2 bases and V by 3 bases; bases with no gene match: 3. Germline V CDR1 and CDR2: SGHKS, YYEKEE (reference sequence). The CDR3 is 16 residues long. CDR3 in amino acids: CASSYTSGGATDTQYF. CDR3 bases: TGTGCCAGCAGCTACACTAGCGGGGGGGCCACAGATACGCAGTATTTT. The full variable domain, rest sourced from reference TRBV5-5 and TRBJ2-3, is DAGVTQSPTHLIKTRGQQVTLRCSPISGHKSVSWYQQVLGQGPQFIFQYYEKEERGRGNFPDRFSARQFPNYSSELNVNALLLGDSALYLCASSYTSGGATDTQYFGPGTRLTVL.

The chain employs TRBV11-2 and TRBJ2-7, with TRBD1 as a possible D gene (6 bases). This CDR3 is 12 amino acids long. In germline, CDR1 is SGHAT, CDR2 FQNNGV. V was pared by 5 bases and J by 4 bases, with 9 bases between. CDR3 protein: CASSIQGYEQYV. The CDR3 bases are TGTGCCAGCAGCATACAGGGTTACGAGCAGTACGTC.

The V and J genes are TRBV7-9 and TRBJ2-7; D is perhaps TRBD2 (6 bases). Between the trimmed V and J ends, which lost 5 bases and 1 base, there was a span of 6 bases. Germline V CDR1 and CDR2: SEHNR, FQNEAQ (reference sequence). The CDR3 runs to 12 residues. The CDR3 DNA reads as TGTGCCAGCAGCGCGGGGTCCTACGAGCAGTACGTC. It specifies CASSAGSYEQYV.